Following are 16 T cell receptor beta chains from one sample sequenced in a study of beta chain features in type 1 diabetes. The authors reverse transcribed all of the isolated RNA, so sequencing captured expressed TCRB transcripts. Sequencing was performed with immunoSEQ multiplex PCR; in TCRdb, only in-frame clones are kept and a portion is missing. The data contain about 360,000 clones, around 12% of them singletons. Source material: naive CD4+ T cells from blood. These receptor sequences come from a man aged 18 to 30 in good health.

The CDR3 DNA is TGTGCCAGTAGTATATTGGCGGGAGGACTCCAAGAGACCCAGTACTTC. This sequence encodes CASSILAGGLQETQYF. The V call is TRBV19, the J call TRBJ2-5, with 8 bases aligning to TRBD2. CDR3 size: 16 residues. Germline CDR1 and CDR2: LNHDA and SQIVND (reference sequence). V lost 2 bases, J lost 1 base, and 6 bases stayed unmatched.

This clone was detected only a few times. The rearrangement uses TRBV25-1 and TRBJ2-7, with 9 bases that match TRBD2. J was trimmed by 7 bases and V by 7 bases; bases with no gene match: 8. In germline, CDR1 is MGHDK, CDR2 SYGVNS. The CDR3 is 13 residues long. The CDR3 sequence: CASIRNSGGEQYF. DNA for the CDR3: TGTGCCAGCATAAGGAACAGCGGGGGGGAGCAGTACTTC.

This clone was found a few times. V gene TRBV10-3 combines with J gene TRBJ2-3, with a possible D match to TRBD2 (5 bases). This CDR3 has 14 residues. V was pared by 9 bases and J by 2 bases, with 15 bases between. Germline CDR1 reads ENHRY; CDR2 reads SYGVKD. CDR3 loop: CAMAGQYNTDTQYF. The DNA for the CDR3 is TGTGCCATGGCGGGCCAATATAACACAGATACGCAGTATTTT.

This clone was counted between two and nine times. This chain links TRBV5-4 with TRBJ2-5; 13 nucleotides agree with TRBD2. Trimming cost V 4 bases and J 2 bases; bases outside gene matches: 5. The germline V gene encodes CDR1 SGHNT and CDR2 YYREEE (reference sequence). This CDR3 has 16 residues. CDR3 in amino acids: CASSDGTSGTQETQYF. The CDR3 nucleotides are TGTGCCAGCAGCGATGGGACTAGCGGGACACAAGAGACCCAGTACTTC.

This chain uses TRBV9 with TRBJ1-1, with TRBD1 as a possible D gene (5 bases). With 6 bases removed from V and 0 bases from J, the gap between germline ends came to 9 bases. Germline assignment: CDR1 SGDLS and CDR2 YYNGEE. The CDR3 extends over 13 amino acids. CDR3 amino acids: CASMAGMNTEAFF. As DNA, the CDR3 is TGTGCCAGCATGGCAGGGATGAACACTGAAGCTTTCTTT.

This clone was counted only a few times. The J gene is TRBJ2-1, the V gene TRBV5-1, with 9 bases that match TRBD1. V gave up 2 bases and J gave up 6 bases; unmatched junction bases: 6. Germline V lookup: CDR1 SGHRS, CDR2 YFSETQ. The CDR3 length is 15 residues. DNA of the CDR3: TGCGCCAGCAGCTTATTTTCGACAGGGGGCAATGAGCAGTTCTTC. It codes for CASSLFSTGGNEQFF. Together with reference TRBV5-1 and TRBJ2-1, the CDR3 gives the full variable domain: KAGVTQTPRYLIKTRGQQVTLSCSPISGHRSVSWYQQTPGQGLQFLFEYFSETQRNKGNFPGRFSGRQFSNSRSEMNVSTLELGDSALYLCASSLFSTGGNEQFFGPGTRLTVL.

This chain links TRBV7-9 with TRBJ1-4, with 7 nucleotides matching TRBD1. The germline gives CDR1 SEHNR, CDR2 FQNEAQ (reference sequence). The CDR3 runs 14 residues. V gave up 5 bases and J gave up 7 bases; unmatched junction bases: 7. The CDR3 here is CASSPGRDSEKLFF. CDR3 coding DNA: TGTGCCAGCAGCCCCGGGCGGGACAGTGAAAAACTGTTTTTT.

The chain uses TRBV10-3 and TRBJ2-1; 13 positions agree with TRBD2. Germline values: CDR1 ENHRY, CDR2 SYGVKD. The CDR3 totals 17 residues. The J segment lost 4 bases and the V segment lost 6 bases, leaving 9 bases of the junction unmatched. CDR3 nucleotide sequence: TGTGCCATCAGCGCCACTAGCGGGGGGGACTTTTACAATGAGCAGTTCTTC. It specifies CAISATSGGDFYNEQFF.

This clone was observed a few times. The rearrangement links TRBV28 to TRBJ2-5; 10 bases align to TRBD1. Germline CDR1 and CDR2: MDHEN and SYDVKM. The CDR3 has 16 amino acids. The V and J ends lost 4 bases and 5 bases, in that order; junction bases with no gene match: 10. For the CDR3, the DNA is TGTGCCAGCAGTTACCGGGACAGGGGTATTGGGGAGACCCAGTACTTC. Protein product: CASSYRDRGIGETQYF.

This clone occurred a few times. The chain joins TRBV4-3 to TRBJ2-1, with TRBD2 matching 8 bases. The V and J ends lost 0 bases and 4 bases, in that order; junction bases with no gene match: 11. The CDR3 consists of 18 residues. Germline CDR1 and CDR2: LGHNA and YSLEER. CDR3 in DNA: TGCGCCAGCAGCCAAGAGGACGGGGTGGTAGCGGGATACAATGAGCAGTTCTTC. This encodes CASSQEDGVVAGYNEQFF.

The V gene is TRBV5-1, the J gene TRBJ2-3; D is perhaps TRBD2 (6 bases). The germline V and J ends were trimmed by 0 bases and 0 bases, with 11 bases remaining between them. The CDR3 is 16 residues long. From germline, CDR1 is SGHRS and CDR2 YFSETQ. The CDR3: CASSLGGGTSTDTQYF. As DNA, the CDR3 is TGCGCCAGCAGCTTGGGCGGCGGGACTAGCACAGATACGCAGTATTTT.

This clone was counted only a few times. The V and J genes are TRBV11-3 and TRBJ1-1; 7 bases fit TRBD1. The J segment lost 2 bases and the V segment lost 3 bases, leaving 3 bases of the junction unmatched. The CDR3 loop spans 14 amino acids. Germline values: CDR1 SGHNT, CDR2 YENEEA. Here the CDR3 DNA reads TGTGCCAGCAGCTTCGGACAGGCTAACACTGAAGCTTTCTTT. It is translated as CASSFGQANTEAFF. The variable domain in full, with the rest retrieved from reference TRBV11-3 and TRBJ1-1, is EAGVVQSPRYKIIEKKQPVAFWCNPISGHNTLYWYLQNLGQGPELLIRYENEEAVDDSQLPKDRFSAERLKGVDSTLKIQPAELGDSAVYLCASSFGQANTEAFFGQGTRLTVV.

The chain carries TRBV4-3 and TRBJ1-2; D unclear. Germline lookup yields CDR1 LGHNA and CDR2 YSLEER. The V and J ends lost 0 bases and 4 bases respectively, with 9 bases between them. The CDR3 has 14 amino acids. DNA of the CDR3: TGCGCCAGCAGCCAAGATACAGCATTCTATGGCTACACCTTC. Its translation: CASSQDTAFYGYTF.

The chain recombines TRBV25-1 with TRBJ2-7; 11 bases match TRBD1. V shed 3 bases and J 6 bases; nucleotides not matched to a gene: 7. CDR3 length: 15 residues. Looked up from germline, CDR1 is MGHDK and CDR2 is SYGVNS. For the CDR3, the DNA is TGTGCCAGCAGTGATTTACCGGGACAGGGGGTCGAGCAGTACTTC. Translation gives CASSDLPGQGVEQYF.

The rearrangement joins TRBV5-4 to TRBJ2-2; the D gene is possibly TRBD2 (6 bases). V dropped 4 bases and J dropped 0 bases, with 10 bases sitting between them. CDR1 and CDR2 (germline): SGHNT, YYREEE (reference sequence). The CDR3 length is 15 residues. This CDR3 reads CASSETRANTGELFF. DNA for the CDR3: TGTGCCAGCAGCGAGACTAGGGCGAACACCGGGGAGCTGTTTTTT.

The sample holds many counts of this clone. The chain uses TRBV29-1 and TRBJ2-1, with TRBD1 matching 9 bases. The germline V gene has CDR1 SQVTM and CDR2 ANQGSEA. With 7 bases clipped from V and 12 bases from J, the junction kept 16 bases outside the gene matches. CDR3 length: 14 residues. The CDR3 bases are TGCAGCGACCACGGGACAGGGTCGCTTCTGGGGCAGTTCTTC. Translating it yields CSDHGTGSLLGQFF.